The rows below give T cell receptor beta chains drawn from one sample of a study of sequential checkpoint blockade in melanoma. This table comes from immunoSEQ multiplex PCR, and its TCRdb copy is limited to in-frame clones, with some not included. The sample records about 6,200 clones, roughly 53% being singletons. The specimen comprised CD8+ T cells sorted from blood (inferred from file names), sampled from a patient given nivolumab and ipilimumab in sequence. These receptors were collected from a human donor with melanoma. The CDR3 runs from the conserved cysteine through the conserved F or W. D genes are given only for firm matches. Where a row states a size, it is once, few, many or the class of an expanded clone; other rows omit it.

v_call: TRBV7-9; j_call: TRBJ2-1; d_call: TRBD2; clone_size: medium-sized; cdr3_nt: TGTGCCAGCAGCCCCACCAGCGGGAGAGGCTATGAGCAGTTCTTC; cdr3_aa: CASSPTSGRGYEQFF
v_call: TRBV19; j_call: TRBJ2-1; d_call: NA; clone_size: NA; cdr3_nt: TGTGCCAGTAGTATATCAGGGTCTAGCTCCTACAATGAGCAGTTCTTC; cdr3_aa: CASSISGSSSYNEQFF
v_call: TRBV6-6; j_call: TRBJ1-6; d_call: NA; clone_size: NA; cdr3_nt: TGTGCCAGCAGTTACGGAGGCGAATATTCACCCCTCCACTTT; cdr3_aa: CASSYGGEYSPLHF
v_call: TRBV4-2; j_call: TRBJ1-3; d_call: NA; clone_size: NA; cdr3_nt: TGTGCCAGCAGCCAAGATCAGGGGAACACCATATATTTT; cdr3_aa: CASSQDQGNTIYF
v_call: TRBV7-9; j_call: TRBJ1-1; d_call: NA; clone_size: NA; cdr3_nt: TGTGCCAGCAGCCACTCGATTACCTCGAACACTGAAGCTTTCTTT; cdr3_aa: CASSHSITSNTEAFF
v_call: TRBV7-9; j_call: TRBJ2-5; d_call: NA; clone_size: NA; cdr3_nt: TGTGCCAGCAGCGCTCTCAAACCTTACACCACAGGGCATCGGGAGACCCAGTACTTC; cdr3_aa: CASSALKPYTTGHRETQYF
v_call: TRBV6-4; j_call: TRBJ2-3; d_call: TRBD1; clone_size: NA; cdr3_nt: TGTGCCAGCAGTGTCGGGACAGGGGCGGATACGCAGTATTTT; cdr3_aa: CASSVGTGADTQYF
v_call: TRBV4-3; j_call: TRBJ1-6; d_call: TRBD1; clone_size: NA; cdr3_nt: TGCGCCAGCAGCCAAGAAAGAGACAGGGGTAATTCACCCCTCCACTTT; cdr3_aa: CASSQERDRGNSPLHF
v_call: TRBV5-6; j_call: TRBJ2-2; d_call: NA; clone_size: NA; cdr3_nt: TGTGCCAGCAGCCTTCGGAACACCGGGGAGCTGTTTTTT; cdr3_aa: CASSLRNTGELFF
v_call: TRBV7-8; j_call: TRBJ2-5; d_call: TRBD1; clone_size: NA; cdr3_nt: TGTGCCAGCAGCTACCTGACAGGGGAAGAGACCCAGTACTTC; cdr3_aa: CASSYLTGEETQYF
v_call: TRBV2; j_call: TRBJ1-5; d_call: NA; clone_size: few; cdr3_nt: TGTGCCAGCAATCAGGGGAATCAGCCCCAGCATTTT; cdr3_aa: CASNQGNQPQHF
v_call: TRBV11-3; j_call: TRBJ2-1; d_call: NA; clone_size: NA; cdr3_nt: TGTGCCAGCAGCTTACGATCTAGTCATTACAATGAGCAGTTCTTC; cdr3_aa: CASSLRSSHYNEQFF
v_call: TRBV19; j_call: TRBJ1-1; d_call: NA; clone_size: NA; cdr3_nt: TGTGCCAGTAGTGGAGAAGGGGTTTTCACTGAAGCTTTCTTT; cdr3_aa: CASSGEGVFTEAFF
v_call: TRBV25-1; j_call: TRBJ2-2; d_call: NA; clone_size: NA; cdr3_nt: TGTGCCAGCAGTGAACTTTCGTCAGGGGAAACCGGGGAGCTGTTTTTT; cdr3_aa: CASSELSSGETGELFF
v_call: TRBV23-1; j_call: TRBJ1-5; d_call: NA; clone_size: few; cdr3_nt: TGCGCCACCCCGATGCCTCTCCGCCCTGCGCATCAGCCCCAGCATTTT; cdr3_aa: CATPMPLRPAHQPQHF
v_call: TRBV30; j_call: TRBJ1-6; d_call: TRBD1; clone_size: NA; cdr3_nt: TGTGCCTGGAGTGTGGGTAGGGACAGGTTTAATTCACCCCTCCACTTT; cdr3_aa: CAWSVGRDRFNSPLHF
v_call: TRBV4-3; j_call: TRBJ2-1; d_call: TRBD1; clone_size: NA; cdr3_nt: TGCGCCAGCAGCTCTCCAGGGGGCGATGAGCAGTTCTTC; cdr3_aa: CASSSPGGDEQFF
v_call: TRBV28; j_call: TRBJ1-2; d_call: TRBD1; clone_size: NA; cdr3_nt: TGTGCCAGCAGTTCGGACAGGGGGGTCTATGGCTACACCTTC; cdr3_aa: CASSSDRGVYGYTF
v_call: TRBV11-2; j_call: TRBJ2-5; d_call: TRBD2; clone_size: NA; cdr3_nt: TGTGCCAGCCGCCTCAGCGGGGCCCAGTACTTC; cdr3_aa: CASRLSGAQYF
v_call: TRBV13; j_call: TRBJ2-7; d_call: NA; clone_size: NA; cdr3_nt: TGTGCCAGCAGCTACCAGTCCTACGGGGAGCAGTACTTC; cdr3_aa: CASSYQSYGEQYF
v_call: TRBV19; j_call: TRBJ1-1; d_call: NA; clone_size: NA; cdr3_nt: TGTGCCAGTAGTATAGTGGGAGGGTCGAACACTGAAGCTTTCTTT; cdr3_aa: CASSIVGGSNTEAFF
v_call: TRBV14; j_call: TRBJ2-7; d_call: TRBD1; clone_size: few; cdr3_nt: TGTGCCAGCAGCCAAACGCTAGGGACAGGGGCCGACGAGCAGTACTTC; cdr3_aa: CASSQTLGTGADEQYF
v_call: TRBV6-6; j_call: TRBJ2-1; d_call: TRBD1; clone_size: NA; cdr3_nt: TGTGCCAGCGGACAGGCTTACAATGAGCAGTTCTTC; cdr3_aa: CASGQAYNEQFF
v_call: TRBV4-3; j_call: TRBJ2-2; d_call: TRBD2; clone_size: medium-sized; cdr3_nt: TGCGCCAGCAGCCAGGGGGGGACTTTTGGACTAGCGGGAGGCCCGGACACCGGGGAGCTGTTTTTT; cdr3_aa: CASSQGGTFGLAGGPDTGELFF
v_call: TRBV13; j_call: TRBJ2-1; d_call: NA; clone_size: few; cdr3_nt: TGTGCCAGCAGCTTAGGGGCCCCGGGGGTTACGGATGAGCAGTTCTTC; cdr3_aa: CASSLGAPGVTDEQFF
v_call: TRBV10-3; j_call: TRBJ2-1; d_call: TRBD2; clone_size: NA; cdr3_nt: TGTGCCATCAGTGAGTCGGTGTTAGCGGGCGATGAGCAGTTCTTC; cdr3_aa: CAISESVLAGDEQFF
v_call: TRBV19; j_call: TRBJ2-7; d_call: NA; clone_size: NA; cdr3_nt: TGTGCCAGTAGTATAGGGGCAGGCTCCTACGAGCAGTACTTC; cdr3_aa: CASSIGAGSYEQYF
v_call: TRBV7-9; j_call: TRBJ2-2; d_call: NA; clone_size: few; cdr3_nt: TGTGCCAGCAGCCCAGTCGGGGGGCCCACCGGGGAGCTGTTTTTT; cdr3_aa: CASSPVGGPTGELFF
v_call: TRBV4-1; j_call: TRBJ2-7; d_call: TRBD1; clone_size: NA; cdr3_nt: TGCGCCAGCAGCCTTTCCGGGGACAGGGTTACCTACGAGCAGTACTTC; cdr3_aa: CASSLSGDRVTYEQYF
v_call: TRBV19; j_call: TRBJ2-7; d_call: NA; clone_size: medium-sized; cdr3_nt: TGTGCCAGTAGTATAACGGCCGGGAACGAGCAGTACTTC; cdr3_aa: CASSITAGNEQYF
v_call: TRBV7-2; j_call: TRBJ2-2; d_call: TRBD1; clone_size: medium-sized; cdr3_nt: TGTGCCAGCAGTCGAGGACAGGGGAGGTCCGGGGAGCTGTTTTTT; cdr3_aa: CASSRGQGRSGELFF
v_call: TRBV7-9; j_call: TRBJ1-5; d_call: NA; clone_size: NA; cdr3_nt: TGTGCCAGCAGCTTAGGTGGCGGGGGTCATAGCAATCAGCCCCAGCATTTT; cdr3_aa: CASSLGGGGHSNQPQHF
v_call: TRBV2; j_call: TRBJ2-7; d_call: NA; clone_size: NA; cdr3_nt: TGTGCCAGCAGTCAGTTAGCGGATAGCTCCTACGAGCAGTACTTC; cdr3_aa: CASSQLADSSYEQYF
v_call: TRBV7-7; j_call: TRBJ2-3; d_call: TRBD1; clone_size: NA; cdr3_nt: TGTGCCAGCAGCTTGACAGGGTACACAGATACGCAGTATTTT; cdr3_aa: CASSLTGYTDTQYF
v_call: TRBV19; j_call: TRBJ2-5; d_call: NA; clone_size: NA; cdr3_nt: TGTGCCAGTAGTATGTGGGGCAGTAAGACCCAGTACTTC; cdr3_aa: CASSMWGSKTQYF
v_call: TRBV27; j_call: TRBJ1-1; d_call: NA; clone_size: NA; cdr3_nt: TGTGCCACCTCCGTAGGGGGATACACTGAAGCTTTCTTT; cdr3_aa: CATSVGGYTEAFF
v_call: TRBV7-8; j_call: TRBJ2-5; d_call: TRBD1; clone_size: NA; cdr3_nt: TGTGCCAGCAGCGCCCGGGACAGAAGCCAAGAGACCCAGTACTTC; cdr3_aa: CASSARDRSQETQYF
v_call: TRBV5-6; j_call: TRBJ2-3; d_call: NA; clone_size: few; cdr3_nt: TGTGCCAGCAGCTCACGGGACTGGAGGGGGCCGGGCACAGATACGCAGTATTTT; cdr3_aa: CASSSRDWRGPGTDTQYF
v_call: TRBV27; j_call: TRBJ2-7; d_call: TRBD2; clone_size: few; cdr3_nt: TGTGCCAGCAGTTTTGCTAGCGGAAATTACGAGCAGTACTTC; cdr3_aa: CASSFASGNYEQYF
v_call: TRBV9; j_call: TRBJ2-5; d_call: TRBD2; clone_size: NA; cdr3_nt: TGTGCCAGCAGCGTAGACGGACTAGCGGCAGAGACCCAGTACTTC; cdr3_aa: CASSVDGLAAETQYF
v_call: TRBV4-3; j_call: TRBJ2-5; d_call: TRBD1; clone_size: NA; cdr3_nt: TGCGCCAGCAGCCACGCGACAGGGGGCCAAGAGACCCAGTACTTC; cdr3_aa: CASSHATGGQETQYF
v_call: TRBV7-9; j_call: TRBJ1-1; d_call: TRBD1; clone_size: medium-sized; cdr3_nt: TGTGCCAGCAGCCCACAGGGGGACACTGAAGCTTTCTTT; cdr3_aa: CASSPQGDTEAFF
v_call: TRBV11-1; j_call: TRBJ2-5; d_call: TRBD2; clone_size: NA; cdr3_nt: TGTGCCAGCAGTTCTAGCGGGGGGTCCAAGGAGACCCAGTACTTC; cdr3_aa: CASSSSGGSKETQYF
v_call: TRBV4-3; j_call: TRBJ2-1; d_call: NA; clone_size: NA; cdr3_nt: TGCGCCAGCAGCCAAGGGGAGGAGCAGTTCTTC; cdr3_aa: CASSQGEEQFF
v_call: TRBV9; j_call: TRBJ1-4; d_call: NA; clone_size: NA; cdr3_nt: TGTGCCAGCAGCGCTACTCCGGGACAAATTGGGGAAAAACTGTTTTTT; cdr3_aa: CASSATPGQIGEKLFF
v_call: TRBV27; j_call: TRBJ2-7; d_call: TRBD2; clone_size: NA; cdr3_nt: TGTGCCAGCAGTCCCCGGGACTACAACTACGAGCAGTACTTC; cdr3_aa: CASSPRDYNYEQYF
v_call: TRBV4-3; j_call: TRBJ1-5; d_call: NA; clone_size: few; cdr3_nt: TGCGCCAGCAGCCCCGAAGGGGAGGTGCAGCCCCAGCATTTT; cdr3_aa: CASSPEGEVQPQHF
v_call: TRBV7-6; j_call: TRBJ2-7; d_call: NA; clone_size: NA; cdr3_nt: TGTGCCAGCAGCATTGTTGGGGGGGCGGGGGAGCAGTACTTC; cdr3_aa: CASSIVGGAGEQYF
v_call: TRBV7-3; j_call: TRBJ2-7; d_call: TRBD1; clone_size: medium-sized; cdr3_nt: TGTGCCAGCAGCAGGGGACAGGGTCGCGAGCAGTACTTC; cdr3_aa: CASSRGQGREQYF
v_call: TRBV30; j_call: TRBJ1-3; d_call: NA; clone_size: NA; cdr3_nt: TGTGCTGGAGTTCAGACAGAGAAAGGAAACACCATATATTTT; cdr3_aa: CAGVQTEKGNTIYF
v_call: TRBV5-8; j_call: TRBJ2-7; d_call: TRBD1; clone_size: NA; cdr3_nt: TGTGCCAGCAGCTCTTCAGACAGGGGAGGCTCCTACGAGCAGTACTTC; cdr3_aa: CASSSSDRGGSYEQYF
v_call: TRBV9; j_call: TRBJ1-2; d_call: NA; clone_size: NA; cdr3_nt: TGTGCCAGCAGCGTAGGATCCGGGCCTGGGAGTGGCTACACCTTC; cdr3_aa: CASSVGSGPGSGYTF
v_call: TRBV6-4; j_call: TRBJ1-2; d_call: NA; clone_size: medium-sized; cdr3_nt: TGTGCCAGCAGTCCCGGAGAGAAGAGGAACTATGGCTACACCTTC; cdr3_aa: CASSPGEKRNYGYTF